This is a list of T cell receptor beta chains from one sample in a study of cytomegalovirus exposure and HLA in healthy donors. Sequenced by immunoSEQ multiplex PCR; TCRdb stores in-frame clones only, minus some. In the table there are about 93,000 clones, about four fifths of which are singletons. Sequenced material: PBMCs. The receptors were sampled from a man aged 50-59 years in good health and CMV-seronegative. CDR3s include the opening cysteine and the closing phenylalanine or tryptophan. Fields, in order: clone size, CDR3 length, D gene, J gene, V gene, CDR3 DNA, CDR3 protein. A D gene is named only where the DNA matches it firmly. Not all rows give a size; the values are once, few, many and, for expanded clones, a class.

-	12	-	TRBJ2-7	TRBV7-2	TGTGCCAGCAGCTTAGCGAGCGGAGAGCAGTACTTC	CASSLASGEQYF
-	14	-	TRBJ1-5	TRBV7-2	TGTGCCAGCAGCGCGACAGTGGGCAATCAGCCCCAGCATTTT	CASSATVGNQPQHF
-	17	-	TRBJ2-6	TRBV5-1	TGCGCCAGCAGCTTGGGGGCAGGGCGAGGTGGGGCCAACGTCCTGACTTTC	CASSLGAGRGGANVLTF
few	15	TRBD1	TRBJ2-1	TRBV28	TGTGCCAGCAGAAACCAGGGGGCCCTAGACAATGAGCAGTTCTTC	CASRNQGALDNEQFF
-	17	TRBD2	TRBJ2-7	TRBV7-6	TGTGCCAGCAGCTTAGCCGCGGGGGGGAGGGGGAGTTCCGAGCAGTACTTC	CASSLAAGGRGSSEQYF
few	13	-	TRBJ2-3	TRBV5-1	TGCGCCAGCAGCTTGGAAGCTGCTGATACGCAGTATTTT	CASSLEAADTQYF
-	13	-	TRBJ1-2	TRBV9	TGTGCCAGCAGCGGAACCACAGGACACGACTACACCTTC	CASSGTTGHDYTF
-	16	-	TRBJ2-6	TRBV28	TGTGCCAGCAGCTCTACAGGTGCGACTGGGGCCAACGTCCTGACTTTC	CASSSTGATGANVLTF
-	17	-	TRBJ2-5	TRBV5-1	TGCGCCAGCTCCCCCTCCATACAGGGATTTGGGCAAGAGACCCAGTACTTC	CASSPSIQGFGQETQYF
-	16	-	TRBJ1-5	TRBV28	TGTGCCAGCAGTTTTGGACCGGGGGATAGCAATCAGCCCCAGCATTTT	CASSFGPGDSNQPQHF
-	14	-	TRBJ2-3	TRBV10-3	TGTGCCATCACCTCTAAGCGGGGCACAGATACGCAGTATTTT	CAITSKRGTDTQYF
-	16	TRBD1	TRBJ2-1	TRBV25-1	TGTGCCAGCAGTGAATCAGGGACAGGGCGGTCGAATGAGCAGTTCTTC	CASSESGTGRSNEQFF
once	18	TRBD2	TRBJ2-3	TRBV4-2	TGTGCCAGCAGCCAAGAGCTCCTAACTAGCGGCGGCACAGATACGCAGTATTTT	CASSQELLTSGGTDTQYF
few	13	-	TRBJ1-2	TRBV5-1	TGCGCCAGCAGCTCCCAACCGGTCTATGGCTACACCTTC	CASSSQPVYGYTF
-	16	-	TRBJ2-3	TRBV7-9	TGTGCCAGCAGCTCCCTCCGGGGAAAGCGGACAGATACGCAGTATTTT	CASSSLRGKRTDTQYF
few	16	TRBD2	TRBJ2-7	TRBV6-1	TGTGCCAGCAGTGCACCGGGACTAGCGGGAGGGTACGAGCAGTACTTC	CASSAPGLAGGYEQYF
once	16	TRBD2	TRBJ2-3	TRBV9	TGTGCCAGCAGCGTATCGTCGGCGGGAGGGGGAGATACGCAGTATTTT	CASSVSSAGGGDTQYF
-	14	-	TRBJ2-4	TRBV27	TGTGCCAGCAGTTTACGGGGTGCCAAAAACATTCAGTACTTC	CASSLRGAKNIQYF
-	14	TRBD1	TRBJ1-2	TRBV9	TGTGCCAGCACCCTCGGCGGGACAGACTATGGCTACACCTTC	CASTLGGTDYGYTF
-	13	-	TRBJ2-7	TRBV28	TGTGCCAGCACCCAGGGGCAGGGTCTCCCCGGGTACTTC	CASTQGQGLPGYF
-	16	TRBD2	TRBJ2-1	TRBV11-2	TGTGCCAGCAGCCCACTAGCGCCGATCTCCTACAATGAGCAGTTCTTC	CASSPLAPISYNEQFF
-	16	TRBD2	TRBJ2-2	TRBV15	TGTGCCACCAGCCCGAGGGCTAGCGGGACCACCGGGGAGCTGTTTTTT	CATSPRASGTTGELFF
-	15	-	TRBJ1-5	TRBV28	TGTGCCAGCTCACCGCGACAGAATAGCAATCAGCCCCAGCATTTT	CASSPRQNSNQPQHF
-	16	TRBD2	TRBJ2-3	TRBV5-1	TGCGCCAGCAGCACGGGGACTAGCGTACTCACAGATACGCAGTATTTT	CASSTGTSVLTDTQYF
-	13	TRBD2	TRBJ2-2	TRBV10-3	TGTGCCATCAATCCCGGGGGGACCGGGGAGCTGTTTTTT	CAINPGGTGELFF
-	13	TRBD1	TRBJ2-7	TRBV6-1	TGTGCCAGCCCTTGGACAGGGGGTCGAGAGCAGTACTTC	CASPWTGGREQYF